This T cell receptor beta chain derives from a study of OX40 agonist ivuxolimab in advanced cancers. Sequenced by immunoSEQ multiplex PCR; TCRdb stores in-frame clones only, minus some. This table holds about 34,000 clones, around 79% found once. V trimming: 5 bases; J trimming: 0 bases; junction bases outside the gene matches: 6. This CDR3 spans 16 amino acids. Per the germline V gene, CDR1 is SEHNR and CDR2 is FQNEAQ (reference sequence). This TCR was recovered from an adult with an advanced solid tumor such as melanoma, head and neck, liver or kidney cancer. The V gene is TRBV7-9, the J gene TRBJ2-2; TRBD2 aligns across 7 bases. The sample was CD4+ or CD8+ T cells sorted from blood, taken in a trial of the OX40 agonist ivuxolimab. CDR3 residues: CASSASGHANTGELFF. As DNA, the CDR3 is TGTGCCAGCAGCGCTAGCGGCCATGCGAACACCGGGGAGCTGTTTTTT.